This TCR beta chain is drawn from a study of Ad26.COV2.S vaccination and SARS-CoV-2 variants. General study results and limits: The TCR breadth and depth analyses may have understated or missed part of the total T cell responses.

The germline CDR1 and CDR2 sequences are LGHNA and YNFKEQ. This CDR3 region has 16 residues. V was trimmed by 0 bases and J by 0 bases, leaving 11 bases between them. Sequencing was performed with immunoSEQ multiplex PCR; in TCRdb, only in-frame clones are kept and a portion is missing. The sample carries roughly 380,000 clones, about 90% recorded once. Of note for this clone: Its target is not known.

The sample in question was peripheral blood, obtained after recovery from COVID-19. This chain links TRBV4-2 with TRBJ1-2; D unresolved. The origin of this receptor is a human donor who had recovered from COVID-19. The CDR3 sequence: CASSQDEDRTNYGYTF. As DNA, the CDR3 is TGTGCCAGCAGCCAAGATGAAGATCGGACTAACTATGGCTACACCTTC.